This paragraph reports one T cell receptor beta chain. Its antigen remains unidentified. No much larger clone exists at a distance of one base, and base qualities are not known. Before undergoing thyroid surgery, none of the patients had been given any kind of treatment. Using T-cell receptor beta sequencing, the researchers looked back retrospectively at clinical samples from patients, gathered between about 2012 and 2019. The data belong to a study of metastatic and nonmetastatic thyroid tumors (dated by TCRdb to 2018 to 2021). Background for the entire study: Repertoires from peripheral blood and from tumor or nodule tissue samples of malignant and benign thyroid patients were compared.

The paper's findings and limits, for the study overall: In both blood and tumor samples, malignant tumors were reported to have significantly higher TCR beta diversity than benign nodules.

Libraries came from PCR. The instrument given in TCRdb is Illumina HiSeq 4000. High-throughput sequencing was used to profile the CDR3 region of the TCR beta-chain in every patient. From the authors' description of their analysis: The researchers built a classifier to tell apart papillary thyroid cancer patients with distant metastasis, based on CDR3 differences among clinicopathological groups. The Shannon index was used to measure repertoire diversity, and the Morisita-Horn index was used to measure how similar tumor and blood repertoires were. TCRdb trimmed the raw reads at Q25, called clones with MiXCR and kept productive beta chains. The V and J calls shown here were made by TCRdb, not taken from the authors' results. The sample yields about 13,000 clones; roughly a quarter were counted once. Of the sample, roughly three fifths is held by the ten largest clones. Its CDR3 holds 15 amino acids, cysteine through phenylalanine. Left in the record is the CDR3 DNA by itself, 45 bases read in frame from the first base. From V the trimming removes 8 bases and from J it removes 6 bases, while the gene matches leave 12 bases of the junction unaccounted for. CDR1 and CDR2, looked up from the germline V gene (reference sequence), are LNHNV and YYDKDF.

The V and J segments used are TRBV15 and TRBJ1-3; 8 middle bases align to TRBD1. This TCR was sampled from a male donor with papillary thyroid cancer or a benign thyroid nodule (not recorded which). Some clones in this sample may be carry-over from other donors' samples. The source material was blood. The DNA is as follows: TGTGCCACCTCTCGAGGACAGGGAGATGTAAACACCATATATTTT. This is translated as CATSRGQGDVNTIYF.